These T cell receptor beta chains were read from a single sample in a study of T cells after yellow fever vaccination. A single record per CDR3 protein comes from TCRdb applying MiXCR to the 5' RACE reads. The sample lists hundreds of thousands of distinct CDR3 sequences, roughly 12% occurring once. This material consisted of PBMCs, taken on the day of the yellow fever booster vaccination. The receptors stem from a man aged 25-40 years who received the YFV17D yellow fever vaccine. Each CDR3 is given with its conserved first and last residue. D genes are given only for firm matches. Clone size, where shown, is once, few, many, or a class for clones that have expanded.

-,TRBJ2-7,-,TRBV29-1,CSVSGTGGSSYEQYF,TGCAGCGTAAGCGGGACAGGAGGAAGCTCCTACGAGCAGTACTTC
few,TRBJ2-2,TRBD2,TRBV27,CASSPRGGNTGELFF,TGTGCCAGCAGCCCTCGCGGGGGGAACACCGGGGAGCTGTTTTTT
few,TRBJ1-4,TRBD1,TRBV7-2,CASSLVRGLSEKLFF,TGTGCCAGCAGCTTAGTAAGGGGGCTTAGTGAAAAACTGTTTTTT
-,TRBJ2-5,TRBD1,TRBV14,CASSEGQALRKTQYF,TGTGCCAGCAGCGAGGGACAGGCACTTCGGAAGACCCAGTACTTC
-,TRBJ1-2,-,TRBV9,CASSTTSVDGYTF,TGTGCCAGCAGCACAACGTCGGTCGATGGCTACACCTTC
-,TRBJ2-5,-,TRBV11-2,CASSLRGRFQETQYF,TGTGCCAGCAGCTTAAGGGGACGGTTCCAAGAGACCCAGTACTTC
-,TRBJ2-2,-,TRBV5-1,CASSRGQGIPGELFF,TGCGCCAGCAGCCGGGGGCAGGGAATACCGGGGGAGCTGTTTTTT
-,TRBJ2-3,-,TRBV9,CASSVGRGTQYF,TGTGCCAGCAGCGTAGGCAGGGGAACGCAGTATTTT
many,TRBJ1-5,TRBD1,TRBV2,CATGQGGGQPQHF,TGTGCCACCGGACAGGGAGGAGGTCAGCCCCAGCATTTT
-,TRBJ2-7,TRBD1,TRBV12-3/TRBV12-4,CASRLGQGAYEQYF,TGTGCCAGCAGACTGGGACAGGGAGCCTACGAGCAGTACTTC
-,TRBJ1-5,TRBD1,TRBV5-5,CASSLVGGEQPQHF,TGTGCCAGCAGCTTGGTAGGGGGCGAACAGCCCCAGCATTTT
-,TRBJ2-5,-,TRBV29-1,CSGSPIETQYF,TGCAGCGGATCTCCGATAGAGACCCAGTACTTC
few,TRBJ2-5,TRBD1,TRBV20-1,CSASLGTGPQETQYF,TGCAGTGCTAGCCTGGGGACAGGGCCGCAAGAGACCCAGTACTTC
few,TRBJ1-6,-,TRBV18,CASSRQDNSPLHF,TGTGCCAGCTCGAGGCAGGATAATTCACCCCTCCACTTT
few,TRBJ2-4,TRBD2,TRBV7-8,CASSSTSGKNIQYF,TGTGCCAGCAGCTCGACTAGCGGAAAAAACATTCAGTACTTC
-,TRBJ2-7,TRBD1,TRBV29-1,CSYAGTVNEQYF,TGCAGCTACGCCGGGACAGTAAACGAGCAGTACTTC
-,TRBJ2-3,-,TRBV5-6,CASSAGASQFLYTQYF,TGTGCCAGCAGCGCCGGGGCTAGCCAGTTTTTATATACGCAGTATTTT
few,TRBJ2-7,TRBD1,TRBV28,CAPETGEVGQYF,TGTGCCCCTGAGACAGGGGAGGTGGGGCAGTACTTC
few,TRBJ2-7,-,TRBV14,CASSPHPGPHLYEQYF,TGTGCCAGCAGCCCCCATCCGGGACCCCATCTCTACGAGCAGTACTTC
-,TRBJ1-5,-,TRBV6-1,CASASQGGQPQHF,TGTGCCAGCGCCTCACAGGGTGGTCAGCCCCAGCATTTT
-,TRBJ2-1,-,TRBV2,CASSEGRLEQFF,TGTGCCAGCAGTGAGGGGCGGCTAGAGCAGTTCTTC
-,TRBJ1-2,-,TRBV3-1,CASSLTTTFGGYTF,TGTGCCAGCAGCCTGACGACAACTTTTGGGGGCTACACCTTC
few,TRBJ2-5,TRBD2,TRBV29-1,CSVDTSGGQETQYF,TGCAGCGTTGACACTAGCGGGGGCCAAGAGACCCAGTACTTC
-,TRBJ2-2,TRBD2,TRBV9,CASSVLAGLTGELFF,TGTGCCAGCAGCGTCCTAGCGGGTCTCACCGGGGAGCTGTTTTTT
few,TRBJ2-5,-,TRBV28,CASIPTGLSDETQYF,TGTGCCAGCATCCCTACGGGACTTAGCGACGAGACCCAGTACTTC
few,TRBJ2-2,-,TRBV7-9,CASSLPDLNTGELFF,TGTGCCAGCAGCTTACCGGACTTGAACACCGGGGAGCTGTTTTTT
few,TRBJ2-7,-,TRBV28,CASSLVPGGGGTYEQYF,TGTGCCAGCAGCCTTGTTCCGGGAGGAGGGGGCACCTACGAGCAGTACTTC
few,TRBJ2-7,TRBD2,TRBV14,CASSLLGLAYEQYF,TGTGCCAGCAGCCTTCTAGGACTAGCCTACGAGCAGTACTTC
few,TRBJ1-5,-,TRBV20-1,CSASVRYSNQPQHF,TGCAGTGCTAGTGTCCGGTATAGCAATCAGCCCCAGCATTTT
-,TRBJ1-2,-,TRBV7-9,CASSPWSGADGYTF,TGTGCCAGCAGCCCGTGGTCAGGGGCTGATGGCTACACCTTC
many,TRBJ2-1,-,TRBV7-9,CASSLALRTLNYNEQFF,TGTGCCAGCAGCTTAGCGCTCAGAACTCTAAACTACAATGAGCAGTTCTTC
few,TRBJ1-1,-,TRBV12-3/TRBV12-4,CASSIRAFRDTEAFF,TGTGCCAGCAGTATCAGGGCCTTTAGGGACACTGAAGCTTTCTTT
many,TRBJ2-3,-,TRBV7-2,CASSRGGSRTDTQYF,TGTGCCAGCAGCCGAGGGGGGTCGCGCACAGATACGCAGTATTTT
many,TRBJ2-3,TRBD1,TRBV28,CASSRQGGTDTQYF,TGTGCCAGCTCCCGACAGGGGGGAACAGATACGCAGTATTTT
few,TRBJ1-1,-,TRBV4-3,CASSRKSGGTEAFF,TGCGCCAGCAGCCGCAAATCGGGGGGGACTGAAGCTTTCTTT
-,TRBJ2-1,-,TRBV3-1,CASSRYLGGPNEQFF,TGTGCCAGCAGCCGTTATTTAGGGGGGCCCAATGAGCAGTTCTTC
few,TRBJ2-3,-,TRBV23-1,CAIPGQRGLTDTQYF,TGCGCCATTCCGGGTCAACGGGGCCTCACGGATACGCAGTATTTT
few,TRBJ2-7,-,TRBV4-3,CASSRSTTGQRNEQYF,TGCGCCAGCAGCCGGTCAACGACGGGGCAGCGCAACGAGCAGTACTTC
few,TRBJ2-5,TRBD2,TRBV5-1,CASSLVPTSGGRAETQYF,TGCGCCAGCAGCTTGGTTCCGACTAGCGGGGGAAGGGCGGAGACCCAGTACTTC
few,TRBJ1-6,TRBD1,TRBV27,CASSLDRVVSPLHF,TGTGCCAGCAGTTTAGACAGGGTTGTCTCACCCCTCCACTTT
-,TRBJ2-7,-,TRBV7-6,CASSLAPWRAESGEQYF,TGTGCCAGCAGCTTAGCGCCCTGGAGGGCCGAATCCGGCGAGCAGTACTTC
-,TRBJ2-1,TRBD2,TRBV5-4,CASSPWTSGGRNEQFF,TGTGCCAGCAGCCCCTGGACTAGCGGGGGGAGGAATGAGCAGTTCTTC
-,TRBJ2-1,TRBD2,TRBV6-1,CASSLFGASGGNEQFF,TGTGCCAGCAGTCTTTTCGGGGCTAGCGGGGGAAATGAGCAGTTCTTC
few,TRBJ2-2,TRBD2,TRBV7-8,CASSSSLAGGELFF,TGTGCCAGCAGCTCCTCCTTAGCGGGCGGGGAGCTGTTTTTT
few,TRBJ2-5,-,TRBV24-1,CATSDFEGVQETQYF,TGTGCCACCAGTGATTTCGAAGGGGTTCAAGAGACCCAGTACTTC
few,TRBJ2-2,TRBD1,TRBV12-3/TRBV12-4,CASSRTGTAGELFF,TGTGCCAGCAGTAGGACAGGGACGGCCGGGGAGCTGTTTTTT
few,TRBJ2-1,-,TRBV7-9,CASSPSSKRSYNEQFF,TGTGCCAGCAGCCCTAGCTCCAAAAGGTCCTACAATGAGCAGTTCTTC
few,TRBJ1-1,-,TRBV7-9,CASSLVSMNTEAFF,TGTGCCAGCAGCTTGGTCAGCATGAACACTGAAGCTTTCTTT
few,TRBJ1-4,-,TRBV16,CASSGLAGAAANEKLFF,TGTGCCAGCAGCGGACTTGCGGGGGCAGCGGCTAATGAAAAACTGTTTTTT
-,TRBJ1-5,-,TRBV7-2,CASSLGARTGYQPQHF,TGTGCCAGCAGCTTAGGGGCCCGGACGGGATATCAGCCCCAGCATTTT
-,TRBJ2-2,-,TRBV7-2,CASSRAVNTGELFF,TGTGCCAGCAGCAGAGCGGTGAACACCGGGGAGCTGTTTTTT
-,TRBJ1-2,-,TRBV16,CASSQVYGYTF,TGTGCCAGCAGCCAGGTCTATGGCTACACCTTC
few,TRBJ2-7,-,TRBV5-1,CASRRILGGGVNEQYF,TGCGCCAGCAGACGGATCCTAGGGGGAGGTGTCAACGAGCAGTACTTC